This TCR beta chain was retrieved from a study of T cell changes during pregnancy in multiple sclerosis. Here immunoSEQ multiplex PCR was the method, and the copy in TCRdb shows in-frame clones only, minus some. The sample holds 12,000 to 15,000 clones, approximately 95% seen once. The receptor was derived from a female donor in good health, enrolled as a control in a pregnancy study. The sample in question was peripheral blood, obtained in the second trimester of pregnancy.

The CDR3 nucleotides read TGTGCCAGCAGCCTACTTATGGGGGGGCCCAATGAGCAGTTCTTC. Protein sequence: CASSLLMGGPNEQFF. The chain combines TRBV2 with TRBJ2-1; the D gene is possibly TRBD2 (7 bases). The CDR3 totals 15 residues. Germline CDR1 is SNHLY and CDR2 is FYNNEI. V lost 6 bases, J lost 6 bases, and 18 bases lay in between.